These 26 T cell receptor beta chains share one sample of origin, sequenced in a study of T cells in Graves' hyperthyroidism and ophthalmopathy. Researchers took RNA transcripts and amplified the TCR beta CDR3 regions from them. The HTBI primer set served for first-round RT-PCR of the TCR CDR3. TCRdb reprocessed the multiplex PCR reads with MiXCR, giving one entry per CDR3 protein. The profile shows roughly 290,000 distinct CDR3 sequences, about 18% of them singletons. The sequencing input was blood. The receptors stem from a woman in her sixties or seventies with Graves' ophthalmopathy.

This clonotype was picked up many times. J is TRBJ2-7 and V is TRBV27, with D uncertain. The CDR3 contains 13 residues. Germline V CDR1 and CDR2: MNHEY, SMNVEV (reference sequence). The V end was cut by 1 base, the J end by 5 bases, with 9 bases between. DNA of the CDR3: TGTGCCAGCAGTTTATTGGAATCAAACGAGCAGTACTTC. Its translation is CASSLLESNEQYF.

This clonotype was seen a few times. V usage is TRBV18 and J usage is TRBJ2-3; D is perhaps TRBD2 (6 bases). This CDR3 is built from 16 residues. The V end was cut by 0 bases, the J end by 1 base, with 11 bases between. Germline assignment: CDR1 KGHSH and CDR2 LQKENI. The CDR3 here is CASSPPSTGGTDTQYF. CDR3 nucleotide sequence: TGTGCCAGCTCACCACCGTCGACGGGAGGCACAGATACGCAGTATTTT. The full variable domain, in which reference TRBV18 and TRBJ2-3 provide the parts outside the CDR3, is NAGVMQNPRHLVRRRGQEARLRCSPMKGHSHVYWYRQLPEEGLKFMVYLQKENIIDESGMPKERFSAEFPKEGPSILRIQQVVRGDSAAYFCASSPPSTGGTDTQYFGPGTRLTVL.

This clonotype turned up a few times. The chain links TRBV5-1 to TRBJ2-2; D ambiguous. V was clipped by 4 bases and J by 6 bases, with 16 bases between them. The CDR3 has 15 amino acids. Germline CDR1 is SGHRS and CDR2 is YFSETQ. The CDR3 reads CASSLLDSGAGELFF. The CDR3 bases are TGCGCCAGCAGCCTGCTAGATTCTGGCGCCGGGGAGCTGTTTTTT.

The gene calls are TRBV9 and TRBJ2-2, with D hard to call. CDR3 length: 14 amino acids. V gave up 0 bases and J gave up 6 bases, with 9 bases separating them. Germline V lookup: CDR1 SGDLS, CDR2 YYNGEE. CDR3 nucleotide sequence: TGTGCCAGCAGCGTAGCTGAGCGATCCGGGGAGCTGTTTTTT. The encoded protein is CASSVAERSGELFF.

The V gene is TRBV7-9, the J gene TRBJ2-4; D remains unclear. CDR3 length equals 12 residues. V gave up 11 bases and J gave up 4 bases, with 12 bases separating them. CDR1 and CDR2 from the germline V gene are SEHNR and FQNEAQ (reference sequence). The CDR3 loop is CALESWKNIQYF. CDR3 bases: TGTGCCCTCGAGAGCTGGAAAAACATTCAGTACTTC.

This CDR3 is CATSRGSKETQYF. DNA for the CDR3: TGTGCCACCAGCAGAGGATCTAAAGAGACCCAGTACTTC. The rearrangement links TRBV15 to TRBJ2-5, with D uncertain. CDR3 length equals 13 residues. Trimming took off 1 base at V and 3 bases at J, with 6 bases between the two ends. Per the germline V gene, CDR1 is LNHNV and CDR2 is YYDKDF (reference sequence).

The rearrangement joins TRBV10-3 to TRBJ2-7; 9 bases are shared with TRBD1. The CDR3 is 16 amino acids. Germline CDR1 is ENHRY and CDR2 is SYGVKD. V was clipped by 0 bases and J by 3 bases; unmatched bases: 6. Here the CDR3 DNA reads TGTGCCATCAGTGAGTCGGGGGGGACAGGGTACTACGAGCAGTACTTC. Its translation is CAISESGGTGYYEQYF.

This clonotype occurred many times. The V and J genes are TRBV27 and TRBJ1-6; D call uncertain. Trimming pared 8 bases from V and 0 bases from J, leaving 8 bases between. Germline CDR1 is MNHEY and CDR2 is SMNVEV (reference sequence). The CDR3 is 14 amino acids. The CDR3 nucleotides read TGTGCCAGCTCACTGAGCTCCTATAATTCACCCCTCCACTTT. It is translated as CASSLSSYNSPLHF.

The chain combines TRBV12-3 or TRBV12-4 with TRBJ2-6; TRBD1 aligns across 8 bases. This CDR3 is 17 amino acids long. The junction had 8 bases not matched to a gene; V was cut back by 5 bases and J by 2 bases. The CDR3 sequence is CASSARQGLTGANVLTF. CDR3 DNA: TGTGCCAGCAGTGCCAGACAGGGGTTAACTGGGGCCAACGTCCTGACTTTC.

The table lists this clonotype with a few counts. V usage is TRBV5-1 and J usage is TRBJ1-5, with 8 bases aligning to TRBD1. After removal of 3 bases from V and 5 bases from J, the junction contained 4 bases not matched to a gene. The CDR3 is 14 amino acids. Germline CDR1 reads SGHRS; CDR2 reads YFSETQ. This CDR3 reads CASSSQGGDQPQHF. Written as DNA, the CDR3 is TGCGCCAGCAGCTCACAGGGGGGGGATCAGCCCCAGCATTTT. Full variable domain (remainder filled in from reference TRBV5-1 and TRBJ1-5): KAGVTQTPRYLIKTRGQQVTLSCSPISGHRSVSWYQQTPGQGLQFLFEYFSETQRNKGNFPGRFSGRQFSNSRSEMNVSTLELGDSALYLCASSSQGGDQPQHFGDGTRLSIL.

There are many counts of this clonotype. The chain combines TRBV13 with TRBJ2-7; unclear D gene. Trimming removed 5 bases from V and 1 base from J, with 12 bases in between. CDR1 and CDR2 from the germline V gene are PRHDT and FYEKMQ (reference sequence). The CDR3 consists of 14 residues. The DNA of the CDR3 is TGTGCCAGCAGCACCCGACCACCTTCCTACGAGCAGTACTTC. This gives the protein CASSTRPPSYEQYF.

Many counts were recorded for this clonotype. The V gene is TRBV5-1, the J gene TRBJ2-1, with a possible D match to TRBD1 (5 bases). The V gene's germline CDR1 is SGHRS and CDR2 YFSETQ. The CDR3 sequence is 17 residues long. With 4 bases removed from V and 0 bases from J, the gap between germline ends came to 17 bases. For the CDR3, the DNA is TGCGCCAGCAGCGCAGGGAATAGGTTGAGCTCCTACAATGAGCAGTTCTTC. This translates into CASSAGNRLSSYNEQFF.

This clonotype has just a few counts. The chain has TRBV28 and TRBJ1-2; D unresolved. The V and J ends lost 5 bases and 2 bases respectively, with 12 bases between them. CDR3 length equals 14 residues. Germline CDR1 and CDR2: MDHEN and SYDVKM. The CDR3 spells CASSIPDGNYGYTF. In DNA, the CDR3 is TGTGCCAGCAGTATCCCGGACGGGAACTATGGCTACACCTTC.

This clonotype has ten or more counts. The chain is built from TRBV4-3 and TRBJ1-1; D uncertain. Trimming left V 6 bases short and J 1 base short, with 9 bases between. CDR1 is LGHNA and CDR2 is YSLEER in the germline V gene. This CDR3 spans 13 amino acids. The CDR3 nucleotides read TGCGCCAGCAGACGTACAGCGAACACTGAAGCTTTCTTT. This translates into CASRRTANTEAFF.

V usage is TRBV2 and J usage is TRBJ1-2, with D unclear. The CDR3 is 13 amino acids. Trimming removed 7 bases at V and 6 bases at J, with 15 bases between. Germline CDR1 reads SNHLY; CDR2 reads FYNNEI. This CDR3 is CASTLTPYDGYTF. CDR3 DNA: TGTGCCAGCACCCTTACCCCCTACGATGGCTACACCTTC.

This clonotype has a count of ten or more. CDR3 region: CASSLRGGDTEAFF. The CDR3 region has the DNA TGTGCCAGCAGCCTCAGGGGAGGGGACACTGAAGCTTTCTTT. The V gene is TRBV11-3, the J gene TRBJ1-1, with D perhaps matching TRBD1 (6 bases). The ends were cut back, 5 bases at V and 3 bases at J, with 13 bases in the middle. Looked up from germline, CDR1 is SGHNT and CDR2 is YENEEA. This CDR3 has 14 residues.

This clonotype has a count of ten or more. The V call is TRBV2, the J call TRBJ2-2; D is uncertain. The germline gives CDR1 SNHLY, CDR2 FYNNEI. The CDR3 totals 12 residues. V was trimmed by 4 bases and J by 7 bases, leaving 7 bases between them. The CDR3 sequence is CASSVGGGELFF. The CDR3 bases are TGTGCCAGCAGTGTTGGCGGCGGGGAGCTGTTTTTT.

This clonotype was seen a single time. The chain uses TRBV20-1 and TRBJ1-6; no clear D gene. The V and J ends lost 1 base and 0 bases respectively, with 13 bases between them. This CDR3 comprises 17 residues. Germline assignment: CDR1 DFQATT and CDR2 SNEGSKA (reference sequence). CDR3 DNA: TGCAGTGCTAGAGTCTCAGGCGGCAGCTCCTATAATTCACCCCTCCACTTT. Translation: CSARVSGGSSYNSPLHF.

This clonotype was seen ten or more times. This chain links TRBV20-1 with TRBJ2-5; 8 nucleotides align to TRBD2. The CDR3 spans 14 residues. V gave up 5 bases and J gave up 5 bases; unmatched junction bases: 10. Germline V gives CDR1 DFQATT, CDR2 SNEGSKA (reference sequence). The CDR3 sequence is CSAPGLAGGETQYF. Written as DNA, the CDR3 is TGCAGTGCTCCTGGACTAGCCGGGGGTGAGACCCAGTACTTC.

This clonotype was observed a handful of times. The chain uses TRBV18 and TRBJ2-3; 8 bases line up with TRBD2. Trimming took 3 bases from V and 2 from J; bases not matched to a gene: 7. Germline-derived CDR1 and CDR2 are KGHSH and LQKENI. There are 16 residues in the CDR3. This chain's CDR3 is CASSPGEAGATDTQYF. For the CDR3, the DNA is TGTGCCAGCTCACCGGGGGAAGCGGGGGCCACAGATACGCAGTATTTT.

V gene TRBV24-1 combines with J gene TRBJ1-2; D gene unclear. Germline-derived CDR1 and CDR2 are KGHDR and SFDVKD. CDR3 length equals 12 residues. The germline V and J ends were trimmed by 4 bases and 6 bases, with 8 bases remaining between them. The CDR3: CATSDGWDGYTF. CDR3 coding DNA: TGTGCCACCAGTGACGGGTGGGATGGCTACACCTTC.

At least ten counts were recorded for this clonotype. This chain joins TRBV7-4 and TRBJ2-4, with TRBD2 identical over 11 bases. The CDR3 covers 23 residues. CDR1 and CDR2 from the germline V gene are SGHVT and SQSDAQ. Trimming removed 7 bases from V and 8 bases from J; junction bases left unmatched: 34. CDR3 in DNA: TGTGCCAGCACCCAGAAGGGGGTTCTAGGGCTAGCGGGAGGTGTCCCTTCAACGGACATTCAGTACTTC. Protein: CASTQKGVLGLAGGVPSTDIQYF.

This clonotype was counted ten times or more. The chain couples TRBV20-1 to TRBJ1-1; D uncertain. Deletions cut 2 bases from V and 1 base from J, with 8 bases between. This CDR3 comprises 13 residues. Germline-derived CDR1 and CDR2 are DFQATT and SNEGSKA (reference sequence). DNA for the CDR3: TGCAGTGCTAGACGTGACCAGAACACTGAAGCTTTCTTT. This codes for CSARRDQNTEAFF.

The chain combines TRBV27 with TRBJ2-3, with TRBD2 identical over 14 bases. J lost 1 base, V lost 5 bases, and 5 bases had no gene match. Germline lookup yields CDR1 MNHEY and CDR2 SMNVEV (reference sequence). The CDR3 has 17 residues. The CDR3, as DNA: TGTGCCAGCAGTCTTATGGGACTAGCGGGGGGCACAGATACGCAGTATTTT. Its protein is CASSLMGLAGGTDTQYF.

J is TRBJ2-7 and V is TRBV20-1, with no clear D. The germline CDR1 and CDR2 sequences are DFQATT and SNEGSKA (reference sequence). Trimming removed 0 bases at V and 6 bases at J, with 6 bases between. This CDR3 has 11 amino acids. CDR3 DNA: TGCAGTGCTAGAGATTTTTCCGAGCAGTACTTC. Its translation is CSARDFSEQYF.

The genes are TRBV12-5 and TRBJ2-5, with 11 positions matching TRBD1. The germline V gene encodes CDR1 LGHNT and CDR2 FRNRAP. CDR3 length: 15 amino acids. J lost 5 bases, V lost 6 bases, and 8 bases had no gene match. CDR3 residues: CASGERDRGRETQYF. The CDR3 DNA reads as TGTGCTAGTGGAGAACGGGACAGGGGGAGGGAGACCCAGTACTTC.